The following is a TCR beta chain sequence with its context. Naive CD8 cells were CD45RO-negative, positively selected for CCR7, excluding terminally differentiated effector memory CD45RA+ cells. CDR1 is MGHRA and CDR2 is YSYEKL in the germline V gene. Trimming cost V 0 bases and J 1 base; bases outside gene matches: 8. The length of the CDR3 is 18 residues. At the deep level, the assay was run. Method: immunoSEQ multiplex PCR; TCRdb's copy keeps in-frame clones and lacks some. The data contain more than 2 million clones, just over 90% of them singletons. These data belong to a study of shared clonotypes between healthy human individuals.

The TCR sequence derives from a man aged 18 to 29 in good health. Some clones in this sample may be carry-over from other donors' samples. The genes are TRBV4-1 and TRBJ2-2; 7 positions agree with TRBD1. The sample was naive CD8+ T cells from PBMCs. The CDR3 reads CASSQESEDRMNTGELFF. CDR3 nucleotides: TGCGCCAGCAGCCAAGAGTCGGAGGACAGGATGAACACCGGGGAGCTGTTTTTT.